This T cell receptor beta chain was captured in a study of T cells in narcolepsy. This CDR3 comprises 18 residues. The table came from immunoSEQ multiplex PCR; TCRdb's copy has only in-frame clones and leaves some out. This sample has 25,000 to 35,000 clones, with roughly 90% found just once. The V and J genes are TRBV21-1 and TRBJ1-1. TRBV21-1 is an annotated pseudogene. The TCR comes from a human donor with narcolepsy. The specimen was CD45RA- memory CD4+ T cells from PBMCs. The CDR3, as DNA: TGTGCCAGCAGCAAAGGGGCGGCGATGAAGGCAGCGGACACTGAAGCTTTCTTT. Protein: CASSKGAAMKAADTEAFF.